A single sample gave rise to the 10 T cell receptor beta chains below, sequenced in a study of shared clonotypes between healthy human individuals. Assay used: immunoSEQ multiplex PCR; TCRdb lists only in-frame clones, some missing. The sample carries 700,000 or so clones, 60% to 80% recorded once. The material sequenced was memory CD4+ T cells sorted from blood. Subset reported: CD45RA-negative fraction. The receptors stem from a woman aged 25-40 years in good health.

V usage is TRBV6-5 and J usage is TRBJ2-7; D may be TRBD1 (6 bases). V lost 7 bases and J 6 bases, leaving 22 bases between the germline ends. Per germline, CDR1 MNHEY and CDR2 SVGAGI. The CDR3 has 15 amino acids. CDR3 in amino acids: CASTYSGTIRGEQYF. The DNA of the CDR3 is TGTGCCAGCACCTACTCCGGGACAATCAGGGGCGAGCAGTACTTC.

V is TRBV6-6 and J is TRBJ2-2; D is undetermined. V lost 6 bases and J lost 6, with 8 bases in between. Germline CDR1 reads MNHNY; CDR2 reads SVGAGI (reference sequence). The CDR3 runs to 12 residues. The CDR3 spells CASSTKAGELFF. The CDR3 DNA sequence: TGTGCCAGCAGCACAAAGGCCGGGGAGCTGTTTTTT.

The chain is built from TRBV14 and TRBJ2-3; possibly TRBD2 for D (5 bases). This CDR3 is built from 11 residues. Germline values: CDR1 SGHDN, CDR2 FVKESK. V dropped 6 bases and J dropped 4 bases, with 5 bases sitting between them. In nucleotides, the CDR3 is TGTGCCAGCAGACTAGCAGATACGCAGTATTTT. Residues: CASRLADTQYF.

This chain connects TRBV7-9 to TRBJ2-2; the D gene is possibly TRBD1 (6 bases). Germline V gives CDR1 SEHNR, CDR2 FQNEAQ (reference sequence). The CDR3 consists of 14 residues. V was trimmed by 4 bases and J by 3 bases, leaving 9 bases between them. In DNA, the CDR3 is TGTGCCAGCAGCTGGGGGCAGCACACCGGGGAGCTGTTTTTT. It codes for CASSWGQHTGELFF.

V is TRBV5-1 and J is TRBJ2-3; D might be TRBD2 (5 bases). V was pared by 0 bases and J by 4 bases, with 9 bases between. The length of the CDR3 is 14 residues. Germline V gives CDR1 SGHRS, CDR2 YFSETQ. The CDR3 sequence: CASSLAVAPDTQYF. As DNA, the CDR3 is TGCGCCAGCAGCTTGGCGGTAGCGCCAGATACGCAGTATTTT.

The chain recombines TRBV19 with TRBJ2-5; possibly TRBD2 for D (5 bases). CDR1 is LNHDA, CDR2 SQIVND, per germline (reference sequence). V was trimmed by 4 bases and J by 5 bases, leaving 14 bases between them. The CDR3 contains 14 residues. Written as DNA, the CDR3 is TGTGCCAGTAGTACACGACGGCCGGGGGAGACCCAGTACTTC. Translating it yields CASSTRRPGETQYF.

Concerning this clone: A much larger clone lies a single base off, so this may be a read error. The rearrangement joins TRBV15 to TRBJ2-7; 10 bases are shared with TRBD2. V was clipped by 5 bases and J by 2 bases; unmatched bases: 6. This CDR3 contains 15 residues. Germline lookup yields CDR1 LNHNV and CDR2 YYDKDF (reference sequence). The CDR3 loop is CATSLRTSGPYEQYF. The CDR3, as DNA: TGTGCCACCAGCTTAAGGACTAGCGGCCCCTACGAGCAGTACTTC.

The chain links TRBV5-1 to TRBJ1-1; possible D gene TRBD1, 5 bases. The CDR3 runs to 15 residues. CDR1 is SGHRS, CDR2 YFSETQ, per germline. With 2 bases removed from V and 0 bases from J, the gap between germline ends came to 11 bases. The CDR3 region is CASSFQGMMNTEAFF. The CDR3, as DNA: TGCGCCAGCAGCTTTCAGGGAATGATGAACACTGAAGCTTTCTTT.

The V and J genes are TRBV7-4 and TRBJ2-7; D possibly corresponds to TRBD2 (6 bases). The CDR3 has 14 amino acids. V lost 1 base and J lost 2, with 9 bases in between. Germline CDR1 and CDR2: SGHVT and SQSDAQ. This CDR3 reads CASSLVREPYEQYF. DNA for the CDR3: TGTGCCAGCAGCTTAGTTCGGGAGCCCTACGAGCAGTACTTC.

This clone was recorded at least ten times. The CDR3 nucleotides read TGTGCCAGCAGTGCTCCGGGGCGAACTAATGAAAAACTGTTTTTT. This sequence encodes CASSAPGRTNEKLFF. This chain links TRBV25-1 with TRBJ1-4, with D possibly TRBD1 on 5 matching bases. Germline V gene lookup returns CDR1 MGHDK and CDR2 SYGVNS. Trimming cost V 4 bases and J 1 base, with 10 bases left between them. This CDR3 is built from 15 residues.